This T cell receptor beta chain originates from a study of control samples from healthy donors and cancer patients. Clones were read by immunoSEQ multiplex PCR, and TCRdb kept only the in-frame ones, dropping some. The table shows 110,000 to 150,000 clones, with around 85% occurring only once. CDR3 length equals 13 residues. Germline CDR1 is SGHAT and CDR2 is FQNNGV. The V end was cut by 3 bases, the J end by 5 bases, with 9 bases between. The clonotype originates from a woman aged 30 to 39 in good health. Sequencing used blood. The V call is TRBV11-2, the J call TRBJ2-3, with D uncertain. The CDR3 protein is CASSLIRVDTQYF. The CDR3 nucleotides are TGTGCCAGCAGCTTGATACGAGTAGATACGCAGTATTTT.